This TCR beta chain stems from a study of blood T cell repertoires in COVID-19. About the study: Donors in the United States, Italy and Spain gave samples during acute or convalescent COVID-19. PBMCs, B-cell-depleted T cells, or T cells were the source of the cDNA or gDNA that made up the material.

In the original analysis: Reference gene primer amplification gave estimated nucleated cell counts. Generated by immunoSEQ multiplex PCR, the TCRdb table keeps only in-frame clones and is missing some. Clone size and the V and J calls come from that table; the DNA yielded D and trimming. The table has over 50,000 clones, 70% to 90% seen once. CDR3 length: 15 amino acids. V trimming: 5 bases; J trimming: 11 bases; junction bases outside the gene matches: 14. Per germline, CDR1 LNHDA and CDR2 SQIVND (reference sequence). The receptor was derived from a man aged 55 to 70 with acute or convalescent COVID-19. The V gene is TRBV19, the J gene TRBJ1-5; 8 bases map to TRBD1. The sequenced material came from peripheral blood. CDR3 sequence (DNA): TGTGCCAGTAGTTTCACGGACAGGGAAGGGGCAGCCCAGCATTTT. Its translation is CASSFTDREGAAQHF.